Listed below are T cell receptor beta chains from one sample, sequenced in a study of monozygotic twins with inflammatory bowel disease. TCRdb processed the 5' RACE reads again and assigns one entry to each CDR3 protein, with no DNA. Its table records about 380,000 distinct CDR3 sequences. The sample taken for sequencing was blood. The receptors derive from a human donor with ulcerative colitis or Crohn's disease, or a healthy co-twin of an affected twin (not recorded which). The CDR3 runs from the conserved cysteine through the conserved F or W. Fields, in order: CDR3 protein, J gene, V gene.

CDR3aa: CASSEADRATFNQPQHF
j_gene: TRBJ1-5
v_gene: TRBV6-1

CDR3aa: CASSLAAADTQYF
j_gene: TRBJ2-3
v_gene: TRBV5-1

CDR3aa: CSAVDRPDYGYTF
j_gene: TRBJ1-2
v_gene: TRBV20-1

CDR3aa: CATSRDRGTYEQYF
j_gene: TRBJ2-7
v_gene: TRBV15

CDR3aa: CASSLPGLAGGGKQYF
j_gene: TRBJ2-7
v_gene: TRBV12-3/TRBV12-4

CDR3aa: CASSQDRPDRGPTYEQYF
j_gene: TRBJ2-7
v_gene: TRBV4-1

CDR3aa: CASSALAGGSYTDTQYF
j_gene: TRBJ2-3
v_gene: TRBV3-1

CDR3aa: CASRWTETYEQYF
j_gene: TRBJ2-7
v_gene: TRBV7-3

CDR3aa: CASSYTRASEKLFF
j_gene: TRBJ1-4
v_gene: TRBV6-5

CDR3aa: CASSPREGRPETQYF
j_gene: TRBJ2-5
v_gene: TRBV11-2

CDR3aa: CASSLGATGDYSNQPQHF
j_gene: TRBJ1-5
v_gene: TRBV5-1

CDR3aa: CASRTGQGHQPQHF
j_gene: TRBJ1-5
v_gene: TRBV27

CDR3aa: CASSHLSGDPNGPQYF
j_gene: TRBJ2-5
v_gene: TRBV4-1

CDR3aa: CSARVRTVTDTQYF
j_gene: TRBJ2-3
v_gene: TRBV20-1

CDR3aa: CASSQVLASGNIQYF
j_gene: TRBJ2-4
v_gene: TRBV4-1

CDR3aa: CASSGRERTEAFF
j_gene: TRBJ1-1
v_gene: TRBV19

CDR3aa: CASSVVASGGAFTDTQYF
j_gene: TRBJ2-3
v_gene: TRBV9

CDR3aa: CASSLWGSSSYEQYF
j_gene: TRBJ2-7
v_gene: TRBV12-3/TRBV12-4

CDR3aa: CASSRVQGQGYTF
j_gene: TRBJ1-2
v_gene: TRBV7-3

CDR3aa: CATSRDGRGLQETQYF
j_gene: TRBJ2-5
v_gene: TRBV15

CDR3aa: CASSGWGQGHNEQFF
j_gene: TRBJ2-1
v_gene: TRBV6-1

CDR3aa: CASSELGKREDTQYF
j_gene: TRBJ2-3
v_gene: TRBV2

CDR3aa: CASSEVGGGAGDTQYF
j_gene: TRBJ2-3
v_gene: TRBV6-1

CDR3aa: CASSLGRASYNEQFF
j_gene: TRBJ2-1
v_gene: TRBV7-2

CDR3aa: CATSDSPTSGGWTETQYF
j_gene: TRBJ2-5
v_gene: TRBV24-1

CDR3aa: CASCFAGTGAPQYF
j_gene: TRBJ2-4
v_gene: TRBV7-9

CDR3aa: CASSWWNEQFF
j_gene: TRBJ2-1
v_gene: TRBV7-2

CDR3aa: CASRRIGSGQETQYF
j_gene: TRBJ2-5
v_gene: TRBV6-2/TRBV6-3

CDR3aa: CASTPDMSSYNEQFF
j_gene: TRBJ2-1
v_gene: TRBV19

CDR3aa: CASSPDRGGERSYEQYF
j_gene: TRBJ2-7
v_gene: TRBV4-3